Listed below are T cell receptor beta chains from one sample, sequenced in a study of shared clonotypes between healthy human individuals. Measured with immunoSEQ multiplex PCR; TCRdb has only the in-frame clones, and not every one. The table lists roughly 1,500,000 clones, around 98.5% of them singletons. The sample was naive CD4+ T cells sorted from blood. The source of these receptors is a man in his thirties or forties in good health. CDR3s include the opening cysteine and the closing phenylalanine or tryptophan. The D gene is left open where the match is weak. Expanded clones are given a class, and other clones once, few, many or no size at all.

cdr3_length | j_call | v_call | clone_size | d_call | cdr3_nt | cdr3_aa
9 | TRBJ2-5 | TRBV7-9 | NA | NA | TGTGCCAGCACCACCGGAAACAACTTC | CASTTGNNF
15 | TRBJ1-3 | TRBV5-4 | NA | TRBD1 | TGTGCCAGCAGCTTGGCCGGGACAGGTGGAAACACCATATATTTT | CASSLAGTGGNTIYF
13 | TRBJ1-1 | TRBV10-1 | NA | NA | TGCGCCAGCAGTGAGTCAGCGAACACTGAAGCTTTCTTT | CASSESANTEAFF
14 | TRBJ2-1 | TRBV5-1 | NA | NA | TGCGCCAGCACCTGGGCAGCGACCAGAAATGAGCAGTTCTTC | CASTWAATRNEQFF
12 | TRBJ2-7 | TRBV28 | few | NA | TGTGCCAGCAGCCCGGACTCCTACGAGCAGTACTTC | CASSPDSYEQYF
14 | TRBJ2-3 | TRBV5-1 | NA | NA | TGCGCCAGCAGCTTGTCGCCCTACACAGATACGCAGTATTTT | CASSLSPYTDTQYF
11 | TRBJ2-5 | TRBV20-1 | NA | NA | TGCAGTGCACCGATCAAAGAGACCCAGTACTTC | CSAPIKETQYF
20 | TRBJ2-6 | TRBV18 | NA | TRBD1 | TGTGCCAGCTCACCCGTCCCATACAGGGGCAGGGTTTCTGGGGCCAACGTCCTGACTTTC | CASSPVPYRGRVSGANVLTF
16 | TRBJ2-7 | TRBV5-8 | NA | TRBD2 | TGTGCCAGCAGCCCTGGGACTAGCGGGAGGGCGCGGGAGCAGTACTTC | CASSPGTSGRAREQYF
13 | TRBJ1-5 | TRBV6-4 | few | NA | TGTGCCAGCAGTGAGGGGGTCAATCAGCCCCAGCATTTT | CASSEGVNQPQHF
14 | TRBJ2-3 | TRBV6-6 | NA | TRBD1 | TGTGCCAGCAGCCGCCGGACAGGGACAGATACGCAGTATTTT | CASSRRTGTDTQYF
13 | TRBJ1-1 | TRBV7-2 | once | NA | TGTGCCAGCAGCCGTGGTCCGGACACTGAAGCTTTCTTT | CASSRGPDTEAFF
15 | TRBJ1-1 | TRBV11-2 | NA | NA | TGTGCCAGCAGCCAATTTGGGGCGGGGAACACTGAAGCTTTCTTT | CASSQFGAGNTEAFF
15 | TRBJ1-2 | TRBV10-2 | NA | TRBD1 | TGCGCCAGCAGAGGACAGGGGGATACGAACTATGGCTACACCTTC | CASRGQGDTNYGYTF
13 | TRBJ1-5 | TRBV6-5 | NA | NA | TGTGCCAGCAGTTACGTGGCGCATCAGCCCCAGCATTTT | CASSYVAHQPQHF
16 | TRBJ2-5 | TRBV28 | NA | TRBD1 | TGTGCCAGCACCCAAGGGCCGAGGGGGCGAAAGGAGACCCAGTACTTC | CASTQGPRGRKETQYF
15 | TRBJ1-4 | TRBV28 | NA | NA | TGTGCCAGCAGTTTCATTGGGGTAGCTAATGAAAAACTGTTTTTT | CASSFIGVANEKLFF
17 | TRBJ2-1 | TRBV12-2 | NA | NA | TGTGCAAGTCGCTTAGAAGAGGCTAGCGGGATCACTAATGAGCAGTTCTTC | CASRLEEASGITNEQFF
14 | TRBJ2-1 | TRBV4-1 | NA | NA | TGCGCCAGCAGCCACCACGAGGCGGACAATGAGCAGTTCTTC | CASSHHEADNEQFF
12 | TRBJ1-2 | TRBV19 | NA | NA | TGTGCCAGATCCCGCCTGCCCCCTGGCTACACCTTC | CARSRLPPGYTF
17 | TRBJ2-5 | TRBV10-3 | NA | TRBD2 | TGTGCCATCAGTGTAACCTCATCGGGACTAGCGGAAGAGACCCAGTACTTC | CAISVTSSGLAEETQYF
13 | TRBJ1-1 | TRBV4-1 | NA | NA | TGCGCCAGCAGCCAAGGGCAGAACACTGAAGCTTTCTTT | CASSQGQNTEAFF
15 | TRBJ2-3 | TRBV27 | NA | NA | TGTGCCAGCAGTTTATTCAGTCTGGGAGCAGATACGCAGTATTTT | CASSLFSLGADTQYF
15 | TRBJ2-5 | TRBV5-8 | NA | NA | TGTGCCAGCAGCTTGGAGGGCCCCCTCAGGAAGACCCAGTACTTC | CASSLEGPLRKTQYF
15 | TRBJ2-7 | TRBV5-4 | once | TRBD2 | TGTGCCAGCAGCATAGGGACTAGCGAAAACTACGAGCAGTACTTC | CASSIGTSENYEQYF
14 | TRBJ2-2 | TRBV7-7 | NA | NA | TGTGCTAGCAGCCAAAAGTTGGGGATCGGGGAGCTGTTTTTT | CASSQKLGIGELFF
13 | TRBJ2-3 | TRBV11-2 | NA | NA | TGTGCCAGCAGCATAGGGGTTGCAGATACGCAGTATTTT | CASSIGVADTQYF
16 | TRBJ2-3 | TRBV10-3 | NA | TRBD2 | TGTGCCATCAGTGACACCGGGAGGAAGGGAGCGGATACGCAGTATTTT | CAISDTGRKGADTQYF
16 | TRBJ1-1 | TRBV4-1 | NA | NA | TGCGCCAGCAGCCCATTACGGGGAGAGGCGTACACTGAAGCTTTCTTT | CASSPLRGEAYTEAFF
12 | TRBJ1-3 | TRBV25-1 | NA | NA | TGTGCCAGCAGTGCCAGAGGAAACACCATATATTTT | CASSARGNTIYF
13 | TRBJ2-5 | TRBV11-2 | NA | TRBD1 | TGTGCCAGCAGCCAACAAGGACAGGGGTCCCAGTACTTC | CASSQQGQGSQYF
12 | TRBJ2-3 | TRBV19 | once | NA | TGTGCCAGTAGTATGATGCCCTATACGCAGTATTTT | CASSMMPYTQYF
16 | TRBJ2-7 | TRBV6-6 | once | TRBD1 | TGTGCCAGCAGTTGGAACGGGACAGGTCTTCCCTACGAGCAGTACTTC | CASSWNGTGLPYEQYF
13 | TRBJ1-1 | TRBV18 | once | NA | TGTGCCAGCTCACCACGACGGAACACTGAAGCTTTCTTT | CASSPRRNTEAFF
14 | TRBJ2-2 | TRBV29-1 | NA | TRBD2 | TGCAGCGCCGCCCCTTGGGGACTAGCGGTTAAGGGGTTTTTT | CSAAPWGLAVKGFF
20 | TRBJ1-3 | TRBV28 | NA | NA | TGTGCCAGCAGTTCCCCGGGGGGGACTCTCGTCCCCTCCTCTGGAAACACCATATATTTT | CASSSPGGTLVPSSGNTIYF
14 | TRBJ1-1 | TRBV4-1 | NA | TRBD1 | TGCGCCAGCAACCCTTACAGGGGGCACACTGAAGCTTTCTTT | CASNPYRGHTEAFF
16 | TRBJ2-2 | TRBV18 | NA | TRBD1 | TGTGCCAGCTCTCCGGGACAGGTCTCCGCGACCGGGGAGCTGTTTTTT | CASSPGQVSATGELFF
15 | TRBJ1-1 | TRBV21-1 | NA | NA | TGTGCCAGCAGCAAAGTAGAGAGGGCGGCCACTGAAGCTTTCTTT | CASSKVERAATEAFF
15 | TRBJ2-1 | TRBV25-1 | NA | NA | TGTGCCAGCAGTGAATCCCCGGGAGCCGGCAATGAGCAGTTCTTC | CASSESPGAGNEQFF
13 | TRBJ1-1 | TRBV29-1 | NA | NA | TGCAGCGTTGATCAGTTCCTGAACACTGAAGCTTTCTTT | CSVDQFLNTEAFF
16 | TRBJ2-3 | TRBV18 | NA | TRBD2 | TGTGCCAGCTCACCTCTAGCGGGAGGGGACACAGATACGCAGTATTTT | CASSPLAGGDTDTQYF
14 | TRBJ1-1 | TRBV13 | NA | NA | TGTGCCAGCAGCCCGTGGACGGGGAACACTGAAGCTTTCTTT | CASSPWTGNTEAFF
13 | TRBJ1-5 | TRBV27 | NA | TRBD1 | TGTGCCAGCAGCCAGGGGGGACATCAGCCCCAGCATTTT | CASSQGGHQPQHF
15 | TRBJ2-7 | TRBV5-1 | NA | NA | TGCGCCAGCAGCTCGGGGGTGGGGCAGGCCTACGAGCAGTACTTC | CASSSGVGQAYEQYF
15 | TRBJ2-5 | TRBV9 | once | TRBD1 | TGTGCCAGCAGCCCCCTGGGACAGGGTTCGGAGACCCAGTACTTC | CASSPLGQGSETQYF
18 | TRBJ2-3 | TRBV4-2 | NA | TRBD2 | TGTGCCAGCAGCCAAGAAGGGACTAGCGGGACTAGCACAGATACGCAGTATTTT | CASSQEGTSGTSTDTQYF
15 | TRBJ2-7 | TRBV5-5 | NA | NA | TGTGCCAGCAGCGGGCAACCCGGACAACTCTACGAGCAGTACTTC | CASSGQPGQLYEQYF
15 | TRBJ2-3 | TRBV11-2 | NA | NA | TGTGCCAGCAGTCTATTTGGACTATTCACAGATACGCAGTATTTT | CASSLFGLFTDTQYF
13 | TRBJ1-3 | TRBV5-4 | NA | NA | TGTGCCAGCAGCCGGAAAAATGGAAACACCATATATTTT | CASSRKNGNTIYF
15 | TRBJ2-7 | TRBV27 | NA | NA | TGTGCCAGCAGTTTTTATAACAAGCCGGTGGGCGAGCAGTACTTC | CASSFYNKPVGEQYF
14 | TRBJ2-7 | TRBV13 | NA | NA | TGTGCCAGCAGAAAAGCCGGACACTCCTACGAGCAGTACTTC | CASRKAGHSYEQYF
18 | TRBJ2-2 | TRBV5-4 | NA | TRBD1 | TGTGCCAGCAGCCCTACCTTAAGGACAGGGAGATTGTCCGGGGAGCTGTTTTTT | CASSPTLRTGRLSGELFF